This note documents a single TCR beta chain sequence. The antigen is not known. Other DNA sequences of this sample code for an identical CDR3. The sample originates from a study of OX40 agonist ivuxolimab in advanced cancers. At the level of the study: Patient treatment consisted of intravenous ivuxolimab administration every 2 weeks at 0.01 to 10 mg/kg. Partial responses occurred in three patients (one hepatocellular carcinoma, two cutaneous melanoma).

Study-level findings and limits: Expanded peripheral T cells had an undetermined antigen specificity. With doses of 0.1 to 3.0 mg/kg, CD4+ and CD8+ blood T cells had undergone clonal expansion by week 6.

The CDR3 extends over 13 amino acids. From germline, CDR1 is SQVTM and CDR2 ANQGSEA. Trimming took off 6 bases at V and 2 bases at J, with 13 bases between the two ends. Generated by immunoSEQ multiplex PCR, the TCRdb table keeps only in-frame clones and is missing some. The table records 45,000 to 55,000 clones, 85% to 95% of them present only once. The chain carries TRBV29-1 and TRBJ1-2; TRBD1 might be the D (5 bases). This TCR derives from an adult with an advanced solid tumor such as melanoma, head and neck, liver or kidney cancer. The sample was CD4+ or CD8+ T cells sorted from blood, taken in a trial of the OX40 agonist ivuxolimab. Here the CDR3 DNA reads TGCAGCGTCGAGGACACTAGGAACTATGGCTACACCTTC. Translation: CSVEDTRNYGYTF.